This TCR beta chain originates from a study of cytomegalovirus exposure and HLA in healthy donors. General study findings and limits: It was reported in a later analysis that an Asian-associated ancestry cluster showed fewer N-insertions than the roughly 670-donor mean. For TCR beta chains, V- and J-gene trimming was later linked to a missense DCLRE1C variant.

The PCR ran on 60 Vbeta and 13 Jbeta primers. Authors' data handling: Roughly 80 million unique TCR beta chains, 9.5 million to 14 million shared, were counted in a later analysis. Data came from immunoSEQ multiplex PCR; TCRdb stores just in-frame clones and leaves some out. V and J calls and clone size are given by that table; D and trimming were obtained from the DNA. The profile shows around 200,000 clones, about 88% of them singletons. This CDR3 spans 15 amino acids. V lost 6 bases to trimming and J lost 0 bases, with 12 bases between them. CDR1 and CDR2 (germline): MNHEY, SVGAGI. Details on this clone: Its antigen is not known.

What was sequenced was PBMCs. The chain carries TRBV6-5 and TRBJ1-3, with no clear D. This receptor was obtained from a woman aged 30 to 39 in good health and CMV-seronegative. The DNA of the CDR3 is TGTGCCAGCAGCCGCGGACGGGACTCTGGAAACACCATATATTTT. This gives the protein CASSRGRDSGNTIYF.